This T cell receptor beta chain appears in the sequencing data of a study of T cells after posttransplantation cyclophosphamide. With respect to this clone: Its matching antigen is unknown.

Produced via immunoSEQ multiplex PCR; TCRdb's table is partial and in-frame only. The data hold tens of thousands of clones, with around 84% observed a single time. Per germline, CDR1 MNHEY and CDR2 SMNVEV (reference sequence). V gave up 5 bases and J gave up 6 bases; unmatched junction bases: 8. This CDR3 spans 15 amino acids. Overall study results and limits: Later blood repertoires were often dominated by clones from the donor CD8+ memory compartment.

The V gene is TRBV27, the J gene TRBJ2-1; 9 bases match TRBD2. This TCR was recovered from a man aged 30 to 45 with a blood cancer, CMV-positive, and with a related stem cell donor. The sample was PBMCs. DNA of the CDR3: TGTGCCAGCAGTCCCTACGGCGGGGGGGGCAATGAGCAGTTCTTC. This encodes CASSPYGGGGNEQFF.